This T cell receptor beta chain is drawn from a study of blood T cell repertoires in COVID-19. Study overall: Sites in the United States, Italy and Spain provided acute and convalescent COVID-19 samples. T cells, B-cell-depleted T cells, or PBMCs provided the cDNA or gDNA that served as material.

This CDR3 comprises 13 residues. The germline V gene has CDR1 MNHEY and CDR2 SMNVEV (reference sequence). V lost 3 bases, J lost 3 bases, and 8 bases lay in between. Using immunoSEQ multiplex PCR, the repertoire was profiled, and TCRdb retains in-frame clones only, with some absent. The sample has 60,000 to 85,000 clones, around 88% seen once. The specimen was peripheral blood. The chain joins TRBV27 to TRBJ1-2; D gene uncertain. The sequence came from a human donor in a cohort sampled during active COVID-19. The chain's CDR3 is CASSFSDYYGYTF. The CDR3 DNA is TGTGCCAGCAGTTTTTCAGACTACTATGGCTACACCTTC.